This T cell receptor (beta chain) was captured by sequencing in a study of T cells after yellow fever vaccination. Study findings and constraints: High-abundance clonotypes from the bulk population could contaminate FACS-sorted repertoires.

In this sample, this clonotype turned up many times. Antigen specificity is unknown. Germline CDR1 and CDR2: SGHRS and YFSETQ. This CDR3 spans 17 amino acids. After removal of 3 bases from V and 2 bases from J, the junction contained 6 bases not matched to a gene. TCRdb itself ran the 5' RACE reads through MiXCR, one entry per CDR3 protein. The table has a few hundred thousand distinct CDR3 sequences, roughly 17% seen once. The source is a man aged 18 to 35 who received the YFV17D yellow fever vaccine. The chain recombines TRBV5-1 with TRBJ2-1; 12 bases are a match to TRBD2. The material sequenced was PBMCs, taken roughly 5 days after the first yellow fever vaccination. Here the CDR3 DNA reads TGCGCCAGCAGCTCGGCCAGGACTAGCGGGACCTACAATGAGCAGTTCTTC. As protein: CASSSARTSGTYNEQFF.